This entry is about one T cell receptor beta chain. These data originate in a study of blood T cells in healthy people across ages. About the research overall: There was about one barcoded beta molecule captured by template switching per two T cells.

Using a J-beta primer mix together with a sample-barcoded 5' primer, a second PCR was run for roughly 6 to 12 cycles. TCRdb re-analysed the 5' RACE reads in MiXCR, keeping a single row per CDR3 protein. This table has 600,000 or so distinct CDR3 sequences, around 50% appearing once. Germline CDR1 reads SGHTA; CDR2 reads FQGTGA. With 5 bases removed from V and 6 bases from J, the gap between germline ends came to 19 bases. This CDR3 contains 16 residues. Sequences were obtained from blood. This clonotype was sampled from an elderly man in good health. The chain combines TRBV7-3 with TRBJ2-2, with D tentatively TRBD2 (6 bases). DNA for the CDR3: TGTGCCAGCAGCCCACGACTAGTCGGTATTCCCGGGGAGCTGTTTTTT. The encoded protein is CASSPRLVGIPGELFF.